This T cell receptor (beta chain) stems from a study of T cells in Graves' hyperthyroidism and ophthalmopathy. The study, taken as a whole, reports: Ophthalmopathy prediction by the model preceded onset by a median approximately six months.

This CDR3 is 13 amino acids long. Germline V gene lookup returns CDR1 MNHNS and CDR2 SASEGT. After removal of 4 bases from V and 8 bases from J, the junction contained 5 bases not matched to a gene. Researchers amplified the TCR beta CDR3 regions from RNA transcripts. In the first-round RT-PCR of the TCR CDR3, the HTBI primer set was used. TCRdb passed the multiplex PCR reads through MiXCR, listing each CDR3 protein once. The table lists hundreds of thousands of distinct CDR3 sequences, about 14% of them singletons, with roughly 4.5% in the top ten. As for this clonotype: Its antigen is currently unknown.

The sequenced sample consisted of blood. The receptor was derived from a woman aged 40-49 years with Graves' ophthalmopathy. This chain joins TRBV6-1 and TRBJ2-4; TRBD2 agrees at 7 bases. The CDR3: CASSAGRGDIQYF. In DNA form, the CDR3 reads TGTGCCAGCAGTGCGGGCCGGGGGGACATTCAGTACTTC.